The clone carrying this T cell receptor beta chain showed up just once. This sample is part of a study of blood T cell repertoires in COVID-19. Overall study: Acute and convalescent COVID-19 specimens originated in the United States, Italy and Spain. PBMCs, B-cell-depleted T cells, or T cells provided the cDNA or gDNA that made up the material.

Original data processing: Nucleated cell number was recorded as an estimate derived from reference gene primer amplification. Sequencing was performed with immunoSEQ multiplex PCR; in TCRdb, only in-frame clones are kept and a portion is missing. D and trimming were read from the DNA, whereas the V and J calls and clone size are those reported in that table. The table lists fewer than 300,000 clones, 80% to 90% of them singletons, with approximately 1.6% in the top ten. Sequencing was performed on peripheral blood. The origin of this receptor is a woman between 35 and 50 years old who had recovered from COVID-19.

The CDR3 DNA reads TGTGCCAGCAGCTTAGGAGGGCCCCCTTCGGGGGAGCAGTACTTC. Translating gives CASSLGGPPSGEQYF. The chain carries TRBV7-9 and TRBJ2-7, with D possibly TRBD2 on 5 matching bases. Germline V gene sequence: CDR1 SEHNR, CDR2 FQNEAQ (reference sequence). This CDR3 comprises 15 residues. Trimming cost V 1 base and J 7 bases, with 17 bases left between them.